This TCR beta chain was observed in a study of T cell repertoires in cytomegalovirus infection. Overall study: Both recently identified HLA-C-restricted and well-studied HLA-B-restricted CMV epitopes were used in the study.

There are a few counts of this clonotype. The antigen is unknown. Germline V lookup: CDR1 MGHRA, CDR2 YSYEKL. The CDR3 is 16 residues long. V dropped 0 bases and J dropped 3; count of bases not matched to a gene: 1. TCRdb reanalysed the reads using MiXCR and keeps one entry per CDR3 protein. The data hold 70,000 to 85,000 distinct CDR3 sequences, with roughly 40% observed a single time. The input for sequencing was CD8+ T cells from cultured PBMCs, taken from culture after CMV antigen stimulation. The sequence was collected from a human donor in good health (CMV status not recorded). Some clones in this sample may be carry-over from other donors' samples. The V gene is TRBV4-1, the J gene TRBJ2-1; 11 bases fit TRBD1. The CDR3 sequence is CASSQDGTGGYNEQFF. The CDR3 DNA sequence: TGCGCCAGCAGCCAAGATGGGACAGGGGGCTACAATGAGCAGTTCTTC.